The 10 T cell receptor beta chains given below trace back to one sample, sequenced in a study of blood T cell repertoires in COVID-19 (dated by TCRdb to the early 2020s). Library preparation used the immunoSEQ multiplex PCR assay. TCRdb stores this immuneACCESS table with in-frame sequences only. Part of the clones is absent; in the studies checked, under half of the shortfall reflects unresolved V genes, and no reason is known for the rest. Here the sample has 40,000 to 45,000 clones; roughly 90% occur a single time. Roughly 6.1% of the sample is held by the ten biggest clonotypes. The source material was peripheral blood. The receptor set was obtained from a human donor in a cohort sampled during active COVID-19.

The rearrangement joins TRBV6-1 to TRBJ2-5; 14 positions match TRBD2. The CDR3 runs 17 residues. The germline V gene encodes CDR1 MNHNS and CDR2 SASEGT. The junction had 7 bases not matched to a gene; V was cut back by 2 bases and J by 5 bases. The CDR3 is CASSEMTSGRAWETQYF. The CDR3 nucleotides are TGTGCCAGCAGTGAAATGACTAGCGGGAGGGCCTGGGAGACCCAGTACTTC.

The rearrangement links TRBV5-5 to TRBJ1-2; 7 nucleotides align to TRBD1. V lost 0 bases, J lost 8 bases, and 4 bases stayed unmatched. In germline, CDR1 is SGHKS, CDR2 YYEKEE (reference sequence). This CDR3 region has 13 residues. In DNA form, the CDR3 reads TGTGCCAGCAGCTTGGGTAGGGGGCAAGGCTACACCTTC. Protein sequence: CASSLGRGQGYTF.

The CDR3 loop is CASSSTSGTHYEQYF. CDR3 sequence (DNA): TGCGCCAGCAGCTCAACTAGCGGGACCCATTACGAGCAGTACTTC. The chain couples TRBV5-1 to TRBJ2-7, with 10 bases lining up with TRBD2. Trimming cost V 3 bases and J 4 bases; bases outside gene matches: 7. Per the germline V gene, CDR1 is SGHRS and CDR2 is YFSETQ. CDR3 length: 15 residues.

The chain joins TRBV4-3 to TRBJ2-7; D is perhaps TRBD2 (5 bases). V was trimmed by 4 bases and J by 3 bases, leaving 13 bases between them. Germline V gene sequence: CDR1 LGHNA, CDR2 YSLEER. The CDR3 is made up of 14 amino acids. In nucleotides, the CDR3 is TGCGCCAGCAGCCGAACCTTGGCGGGCTACGAGCAGTACTTC. Translating it yields CASSRTLAGYEQYF.

This chain uses TRBV7-9 with TRBJ1-6; 7 nucleotides align to TRBD1. Trimming took 4 bases from V and 4 from J; bases not matched to a gene: 4. This CDR3 has 15 amino acids. Germline values: CDR1 SEHNR, CDR2 FQNEAQ (reference sequence). The CDR3 here is CASSSSGGYNSPLHF. CDR3 coding DNA: TGTGCCAGCAGCTCCTCAGGGGGTTATAATTCACCCCTCCACTTT.

The rearrangement uses TRBV30 and TRBJ1-3; TRBD1 aligns across 7 bases. With 1 base clipped from V and 5 bases from J, the junction kept 8 bases outside the gene matches. The germline V gene encodes CDR1 GTSNPN and CDR2 SVGIG (reference sequence). The CDR3 runs to 15 residues. For the CDR3, the DNA is TGTGCCTGGAGTGGGTTACAGGGGAGTCGAAACACCATATATTTT. This sequence encodes CAWSGLQGSRNTIYF.

The V call is TRBV12-3 or TRBV12-4, the J call TRBJ2-1, with no clear D. Trimming took off 8 bases at V and 4 bases at J, with 9 bases between the two ends. The CDR3 spans 12 residues. CDR3 DNA: TGTGCCAGCGGCGGAGATTACAATGAGCAGTTCTTC. Its translation: CASGGDYNEQFF.

The V gene is TRBV7-8, the J gene TRBJ1-4, with D tentatively TRBD1 (6 bases). V gave up 2 bases and J gave up 0 bases, with 19 bases separating them. Germline lookup yields CDR1 SGHVS and CDR2 FQNEAQ. There are 19 residues in the CDR3. CDR3 loop: CASSLPVSGGRATNEKLFF. The CDR3, as DNA: TGTGCCAGCAGCTTACCTGTCAGCGGGGGCCGTGCAACTAATGAAAAACTGTTTTTT.

V usage is TRBV7-8 and J usage is TRBJ1-1, with 7 bases matching TRBD1. The CDR3 runs to 17 residues. The germline CDR1 and CDR2 sequences are SGHVS and FQNEAQ. After removal of 2 bases from V and 1 base from J, the junction contained 10 bases not matched to a gene. CDR3 coding DNA: TGTGCCAGCAGCTTACCATTCAGGGGGTCGAGGAACACTGAAGCTTTCTTT. Its translation is CASSLPFRGSRNTEAFF. The whole variable domain, filled in from reference TRBV7-8 and TRBJ1-1, reads GAGVSQSPRYKVAKRGQDVALRCDPISGHVSLFWYQQALGQGPEFLTYFQNEAQLDKSGLPSDRFFAERPEGSVSTLKIQRTQQEDSAVYLCASSLPFRGSRNTEAFFGQGTRLTVV.

This chain uses TRBV7-9 with TRBJ2-1, with 10 bases identical to TRBD1. The CDR3 extends over 15 amino acids. Per the germline V gene, CDR1 is SEHNR and CDR2 is FQNEAQ (reference sequence). Losses at the gene ends were 1 base for V and 6 bases for J; bases not matched to a gene: 3. The CDR3 coding sequence is TGTGCCAGCAGCTTAGGGACAGGGGGACTCAATGAGCAGTTCTTC. Translating it yields CASSLGTGGLNEQFF.